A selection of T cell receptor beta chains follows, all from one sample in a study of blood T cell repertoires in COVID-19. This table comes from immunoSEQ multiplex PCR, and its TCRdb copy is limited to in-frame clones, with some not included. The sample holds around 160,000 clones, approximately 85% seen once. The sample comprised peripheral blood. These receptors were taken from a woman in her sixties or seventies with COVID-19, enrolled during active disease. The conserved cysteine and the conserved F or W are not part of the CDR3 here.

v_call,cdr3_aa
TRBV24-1,ATSDPGGQSISNTGELF
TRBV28,ASRDRVSSYNEQF
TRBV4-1,ASSQELIQPQH
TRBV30,AWSVRVASGGGELF
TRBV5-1,ASSLLVGTGADSYEQY
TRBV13,ASSLPGTSTDTQY
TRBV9,ASEGVLRAGGTEAF
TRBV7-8,ASRIGTGSYEQY
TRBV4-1,ASSQPSGDRGRGANVLT
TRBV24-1,ATSDGQDSGNTIY
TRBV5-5,ASSLFMQPQH
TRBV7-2,ASSPGLAKNIQY
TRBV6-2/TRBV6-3,ASSKGVFTEAF
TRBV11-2,ASSSLAGSQY
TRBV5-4,ASSPDRVGLNEQF
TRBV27,ASSFQGGGYGYT